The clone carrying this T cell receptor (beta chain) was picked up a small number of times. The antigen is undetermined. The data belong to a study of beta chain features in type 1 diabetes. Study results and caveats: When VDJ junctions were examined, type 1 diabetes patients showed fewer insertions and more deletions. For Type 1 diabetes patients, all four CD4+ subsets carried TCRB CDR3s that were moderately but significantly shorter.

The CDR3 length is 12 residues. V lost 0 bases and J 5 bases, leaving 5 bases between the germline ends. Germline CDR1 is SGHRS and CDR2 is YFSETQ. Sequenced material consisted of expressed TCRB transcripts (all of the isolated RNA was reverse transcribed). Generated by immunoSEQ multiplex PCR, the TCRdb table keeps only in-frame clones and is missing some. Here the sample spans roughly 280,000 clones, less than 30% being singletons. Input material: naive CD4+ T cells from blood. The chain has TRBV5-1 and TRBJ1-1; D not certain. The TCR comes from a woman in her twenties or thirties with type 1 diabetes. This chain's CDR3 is CASSLGVTEAFF. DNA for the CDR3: TGCGCCAGCAGCTTGGGCGTGACTGAAGCTTTCTTT.